This TCR beta chain derives from a study of T cell repertoires in cytomegalovirus infection. Overall study: Indicated by public TCR beta signatures were CMV infection and matching HLA type. Study-level results: CMV-specific HLA-C-restricted TCR beta clonotypes dominated the ex vivo response. CMV carriers having the relevant HLA were flagged by cumulative public TCR beta family frequency.

The V and J ends lost 6 bases and 5 bases, in that order; junction bases with no gene match: 9. The CDR3 is 14 amino acids. Germline V gives CDR1 SGHVS, CDR2 FNYEAQ. TCRdb called the reads again in MiXCR, with one record for every CDR3 protein. The table records approximately 400,000 distinct CDR3 sequences, approximately 32% of them present only once. This clonotype has only a few counts. What it binds is not known. The sequenced material came from PBMCs. The chain recombines TRBV7-6 with TRBJ2-7; 8 nucleotides align to TRBD1. This TCR came from a human donor in good health (CMV status not recorded). Some clones in this sample may be carry-over from other donors' samples. CDR3 in DNA: TGTGCCAGCAGTGCTCGGACAGGGATGAACGAGCAGTACTTC. Its protein is CASSARTGMNEQYF.